This T cell receptor (beta chain) appears in the sequencing data of a study of CD8 T cells in ankylosing spondylitis. Broader study findings: Blood from ankylosing spondylitis patients appeared to carry a characteristic roughly eight-variant TCR beta motif. With a CD8+ phenotype, disease-linked clones were relatively rare in peripheral blood. Researchers reportedly found disease-linked clones significantly enriched in matched ankylosing spondylitis synovial fluid.

The V end was cut by 4 bases, the J end by 6 bases, with 7 bases between. This CDR3 comprises 12 residues. Looked up from germline, CDR1 is SGHRS and CDR2 is YFSETQ. Many counts were recorded for this clonotype. The antigen is not known. Construction of TCR beta libraries was performed using quantitative 5'-RACE with molecular barcodes. TCRdb called the 5' RACE reads again in MiXCR, with one record for every CDR3 protein. This table has under 250,000 distinct CDR3 sequences, about 11% appearing once. The sequenced sample was blood, either unsorted or a sorted T cell fraction (not recorded which). V gene TRBV5-1 combines with J gene TRBJ2-2; D gene unclear. The receptor comes from a male donor with ankylosing spondylitis or in good health (not recorded which). The CDR3 nucleotides are TGCGCCAGCAGCCCGGACGCCGGGGAGCTGTTTTTT. Its translation is CASSPDAGELFF.